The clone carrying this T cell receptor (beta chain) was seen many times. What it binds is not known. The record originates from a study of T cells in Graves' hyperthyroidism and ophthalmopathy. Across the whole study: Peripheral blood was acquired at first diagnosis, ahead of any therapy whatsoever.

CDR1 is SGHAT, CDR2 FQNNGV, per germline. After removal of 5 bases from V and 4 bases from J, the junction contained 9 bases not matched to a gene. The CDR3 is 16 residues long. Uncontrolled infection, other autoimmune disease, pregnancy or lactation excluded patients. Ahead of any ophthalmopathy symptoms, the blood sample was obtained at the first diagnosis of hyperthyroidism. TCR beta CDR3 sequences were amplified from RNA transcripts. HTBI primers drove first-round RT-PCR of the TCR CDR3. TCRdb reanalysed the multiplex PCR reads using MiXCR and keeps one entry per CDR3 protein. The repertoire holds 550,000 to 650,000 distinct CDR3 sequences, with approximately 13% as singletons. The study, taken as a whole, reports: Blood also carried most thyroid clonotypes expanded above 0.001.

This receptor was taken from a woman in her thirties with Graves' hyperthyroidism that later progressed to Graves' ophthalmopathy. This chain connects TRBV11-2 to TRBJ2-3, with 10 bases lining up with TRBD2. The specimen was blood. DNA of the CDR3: TGTGCCAGCAGCCGCCCGGGACTAGCGAAGGCAGATACGCAGTATTTT. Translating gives CASSRPGLAKADTQYF.